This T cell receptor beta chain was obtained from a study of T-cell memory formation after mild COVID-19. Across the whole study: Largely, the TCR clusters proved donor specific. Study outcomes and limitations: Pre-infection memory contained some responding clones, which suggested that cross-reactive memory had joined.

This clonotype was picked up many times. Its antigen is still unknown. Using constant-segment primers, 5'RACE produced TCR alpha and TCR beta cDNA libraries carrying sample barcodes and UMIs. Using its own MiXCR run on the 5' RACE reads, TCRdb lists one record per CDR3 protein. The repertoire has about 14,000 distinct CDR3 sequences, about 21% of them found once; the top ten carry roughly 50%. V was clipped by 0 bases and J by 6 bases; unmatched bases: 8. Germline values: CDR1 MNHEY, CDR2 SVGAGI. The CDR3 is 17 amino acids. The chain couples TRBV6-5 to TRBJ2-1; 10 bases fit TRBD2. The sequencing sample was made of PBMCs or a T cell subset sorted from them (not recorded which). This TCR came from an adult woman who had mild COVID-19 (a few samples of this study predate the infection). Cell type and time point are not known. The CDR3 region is CASSYSLPAGGINEQFF. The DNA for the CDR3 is TGTGCCAGCAGTTACTCATTACCAGCGGGGGGGATCAATGAGCAGTTCTTC.